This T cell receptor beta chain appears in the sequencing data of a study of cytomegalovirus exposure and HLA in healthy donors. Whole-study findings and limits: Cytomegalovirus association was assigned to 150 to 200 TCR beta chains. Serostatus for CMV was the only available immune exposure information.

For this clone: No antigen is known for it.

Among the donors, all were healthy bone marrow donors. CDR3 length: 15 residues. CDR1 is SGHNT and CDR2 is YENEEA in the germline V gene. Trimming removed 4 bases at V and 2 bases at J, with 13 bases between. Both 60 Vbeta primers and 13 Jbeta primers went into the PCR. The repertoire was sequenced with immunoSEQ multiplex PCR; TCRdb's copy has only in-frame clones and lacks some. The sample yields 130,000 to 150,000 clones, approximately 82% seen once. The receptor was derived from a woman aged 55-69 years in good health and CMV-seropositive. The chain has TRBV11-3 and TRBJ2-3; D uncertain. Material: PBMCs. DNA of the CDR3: TGTGCCAGCAGCTCTACTGGAGAATTCACAGATACGCAGTATTTT. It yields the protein CASSSTGEFTDTQYF.